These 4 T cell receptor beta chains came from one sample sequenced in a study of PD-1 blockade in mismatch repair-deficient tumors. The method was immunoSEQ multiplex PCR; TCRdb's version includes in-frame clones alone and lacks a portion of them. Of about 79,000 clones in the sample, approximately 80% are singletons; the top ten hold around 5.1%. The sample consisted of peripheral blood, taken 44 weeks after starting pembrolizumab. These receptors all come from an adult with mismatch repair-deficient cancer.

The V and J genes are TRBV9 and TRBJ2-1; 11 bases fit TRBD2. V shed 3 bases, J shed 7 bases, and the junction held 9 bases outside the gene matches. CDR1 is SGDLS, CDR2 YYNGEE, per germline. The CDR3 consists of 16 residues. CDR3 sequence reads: CASSARLAGGLNEQFF. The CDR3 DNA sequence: TGTGCCAGCAGCGCCCGTCTAGCGGGAGGTCTGAATGAGCAGTTCTTC. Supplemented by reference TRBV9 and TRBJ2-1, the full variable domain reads DSGVTQTPKHLITATGQRVTLRCSPRSGDLSVYWYQQSLDQGLQFLIQYYNGEERAKGNILERFSAQQFPDLHSELNLSSLELGDSALYFCASSARLAGGLNEQFFGPGTRLTVL.

The CDR3 loop reads CASSVGTNSYEQYF. The CDR3 nucleotides read TGTGCCAGCTCAGTCGGGACAAATTCCTACGAGCAGTACTTC. This rearrangement joins TRBV18 to TRBJ2-7, with D maybe TRBD1 (6 bases). The CDR3 is made up of 14 amino acids. Trimming removed 5 bases at V and 1 base at J, with 12 bases between. CDR1 is KGHSH, CDR2 LQKENI, per germline.

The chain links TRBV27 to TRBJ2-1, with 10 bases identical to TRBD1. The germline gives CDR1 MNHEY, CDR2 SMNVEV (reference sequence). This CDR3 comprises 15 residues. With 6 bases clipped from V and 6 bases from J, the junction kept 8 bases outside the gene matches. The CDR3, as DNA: TGTGCCAGCAGAGCCGGGACAGGGGCATTCAATGAGCAGTTCTTC. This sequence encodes CASRAGTGAFNEQFF.

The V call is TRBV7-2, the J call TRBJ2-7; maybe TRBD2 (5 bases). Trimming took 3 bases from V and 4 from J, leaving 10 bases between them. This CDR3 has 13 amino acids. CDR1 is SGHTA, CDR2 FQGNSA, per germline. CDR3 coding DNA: TGTGCCAGCAGCTTGGGGAGCGGATACGAGCAGTACTTC. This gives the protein CASSLGSGYEQYF. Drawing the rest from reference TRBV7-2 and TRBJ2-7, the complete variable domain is GAGVSQSPSNKVTEKGKDVELRCDPISGHTALYWYRQSLGQGLEFLIYFQGNSAPDKSGLPSDRFSAERTGGSVSTLTIQRTQQEDSAVYLCASSLGSGYEQYFGPGTRLTVT.